The clone carrying this TCR beta chain has a handful of counts. Its antigen remains unidentified. CDR3 regions were amplified by Arm-PCR using iRepertoire HTBI primers to build TCR beta libraries. MiXCR, applied by TCRdb to the multiplex PCR reads, yields one record per CDR3 protein. The data show more than 650,000 distinct CDR3 sequences, about 30% seen once. The record originates from a study of regulatory T cells in long-lasting Graves disease. Broader study findings: Persistent Graves' cases showed lower TCR diversity than newly diagnosed cases. Peripheral blood, not thyroid tissue, was the sole material studied.

Time point given: persistent/refractory GD, antithyroid drugs over 5 years with positive TRAb. From RNA extracted from PBMCs, the TCR library was made. This CDR3 has 12 amino acids. Germline V gene lookup returns CDR1 MNHEY and CDR2 SVGEGT. V trimming: 1 base; J trimming: 10 bases; junction bases outside the gene matches: 0. This TCR was recovered from a female donor with Graves disease. The chain combines TRBV6-2 or TRBV6-3 with TRBJ2-1; 8 positions agree with TRBD2. The starting material was peripheral blood mononuclear cells (PBMCs), obtained when the disease was refractory, from a patient treated with antithyroid drugs. This chain's CDR3 is CASSYLAGEQFF. Here the CDR3 DNA reads TGTGCCAGCAGTTACTTAGCGGGAGAGCAGTTCTTC.